This T cell receptor (beta chain) comes out of a study of identical twins. This clonotype turned up a few times. Its antigen is as yet unknown. Study-level findings and limits: Beta out-of-frame sequences showed weaker excess sharing between twins. Twin-shared out-of-frame alpha sequences showed excess low generation probability.

Everyone who donated was a healthy Caucasian. TCRdb called the 5' RACE reads again in MiXCR, with one record for every CDR3 protein. The sample lists some 790,000 distinct CDR3 sequences; 18% were seen once. V was pared by 5 bases and J by 5 bases, with 13 bases between. CDR3 length: 14 amino acids. Germline V CDR1 and CDR2: SGDLS, YYNGEE. These records were also assigned to another study, of T cells expressing NK-cell markers.

The specimen was PBMCs. This receptor was identified in a woman between 18 and 29 years old in good health. The chain couples TRBV9 to TRBJ2-2; possibly TRBD1 for D (5 bases). The CDR3 loop is CASRQGSGTGELFF. The CDR3 DNA reads TGTGCCAGCAGGCAGGGTTCCGGGACCGGGGAGCTGTTTTTT.